The rows below give T cell receptor beta chains drawn from one sample of a study of T-cell reconstitution after alpha-beta-depleted transplantation in children. TCRdb re-derived calls from the PCR reads in MiXCR, one entry per CDR3 protein. The data show roughly 500,000 distinct CDR3 sequences, around an eighth seen once. The sequencing used PBMCs from the stem cell graft donor, collected from the stem cell graft. All receptors derive from a human donor who donated a stem cell graft to a child with combined immunodeficiency. The conserved cysteine and the conserved F or W are not part of the CDR3 here. D genes are given only for firm matches.

>TRBV12-3/TRBV12-4|-
ASSPDLPGGELF
>TRBV4-2|-
ASSQQSSESAGELF
>TRBV28|-
ASSLGAGATEAF
>TRBV30|TRBD1
AWSPTGGFGSPLH
>TRBV10-3|TRBD2
AISESREGSETQY
>TRBV20-1|TRBD2
SAREAGGPDNEQF
>TRBV29-1|TRBD2
SVEEAGGFDNEQF
>TRBV12-5|-
ASGLSGNTYEQY
>TRBV5-5|TRBD1
ASSWGQASSYEQY
>TRBV4-1|-
ASSQDHTDTQY
>TRBV4-3|-
ASSQDTWGDDTQY
>TRBV11-2|-
ASSLLREANNEQF
>TRBV7-9|TRBD1
ASSNWDSGNTEAF
>TRBV19|-
ASSIAGPGEQY